This TCR beta chain was observed in a study of T cell changes during pregnancy in multiple sclerosis. This CDR3 is 15 amino acids long. J gave up 3 bases and V 0 bases, and 4 bases lay outside the gene matches. Germline V gene data show CDR1 as LGHNA and CDR2 as YSLEER. Repertoires were generated with immunoSEQ multiplex PCR, while TCRdb's copy carries only in-frame clones and drops some. The sample includes 85,000 to 100,000 clones, around 90% seen only once; the top ten take approximately 0.97%. The source material was peripheral blood, sampled before pregnancy. The gene calls are TRBV4-3 and TRBJ2-7, with TRBD2 matching 8 bases. The sequence derives from a female donor with multiple sclerosis, enrolled in a pregnancy study. Here the CDR3 DNA reads TGCGCCAGCAGCCAAGATAGCGGGGAGAACTACGAGCAGTACTTC. It specifies CASSQDSGENYEQYF.